The 22 T cell receptor beta chains below come from one sample, sequenced in a study of blood T cell repertoires in COVID-19. Only in-frame clones appear in the TCRdb table, and some are missing; sequencing was by immunoSEQ multiplex PCR. This table holds some 450,000 clones, 85% to 90% found once. Sequencing was performed on peripheral blood. The receptor source for this set is a man between 18 and 29 years old with COVID-19, enrolled during active disease.

The chain uses TRBV6-5 and TRBJ1-2, with 8 bases matching TRBD1. CDR1 is MNHEY and CDR2 is SVGAGI in the germline V gene. The CDR3 sequence is 13 residues long. Germline trimming cut 7 bases from V and 4 bases from J; bases unmatched to any gene: 5. In nucleotides, the CDR3 is TGTGCCAGCAAGGCAGGGGGCTTCTATGGCTACACCTTC. Translated, it gives CASKAGGFYGYTF.

The chain carries TRBV20-1 and TRBJ2-4; D not resolved. Germline V gene data show CDR1 as DFQATT and CDR2 as SNEGSKA (reference sequence). The length of the CDR3 is 13 residues. Between the trimmed V and J ends, which lost 3 bases and 8 bases, there was a span of 14 bases. This chain's CDR3 is CSASLRVLDIQYF. CDR3 bases: TGCAGTGCTAGTTTACGGGTTCTCGACATTCAGTACTTC.

As DNA, the CDR3 is TGTGCCAGCAGCTTGTGGGCAGGGGGCGAAGGCTATGGCTACACCTTC. It is translated as CASSLWAGGEGYGYTF. The V call is TRBV5-8, the J call TRBJ1-2; 8 bases align to TRBD1. This CDR3 contains 16 residues. Germline lookup yields CDR1 SGHTS and CDR2 YDEGEE. V shed 1 base and J 4 bases; nucleotides not matched to a gene: 9.

The chain carries TRBV4-2 and TRBJ2-2, with D maybe TRBD2 (6 bases). The CDR3 runs to 16 residues. The V and J ends lost 3 bases and 5 bases respectively, with 16 bases between them. Germline CDR1 and CDR2: LGHNA and YNFKEQ. The CDR3 is CASSHPGTSGTGELFF. The CDR3 nucleotides read TGTGCCAGCAGCCACCCCGGGACTTCTGGAACCGGGGAGCTGTTTTTT.

This rearrangement joins TRBV4-1 to TRBJ2-1; TRBD2 is a possible D gene (6 bases). The germline gives CDR1 MGHRA, CDR2 YSYEKL. The ends were cut back, 5 bases at V and 10 bases at J, with 15 bases in the middle. This CDR3 region has 13 residues. CDR3 bases: TGCGCCAGCAGCTTACTAGGGCGGGGCGAGCAGTTCTTC. Its translation: CASSLLGRGEQFF.

The CDR3 reads CASSFSGTISGELFF. The CDR3, as DNA: TGTGCCAGCAGTTTTTCCGGGACAATCTCCGGGGAGCTGTTTTTT. This chain connects TRBV27 to TRBJ2-2; the D gene is possibly TRBD1 (6 bases). The germline gives CDR1 MNHEY, CDR2 SMNVEV (reference sequence). CDR3 size: 15 residues. Trimming cost V 3 bases and J 6 bases, with 14 bases left between them.

V is TRBV5-1 and J is TRBJ1-1; D remains ambiguous. Germline CDR1 and CDR2: SGHRS and YFSETQ. CDR3 size: 12 residues. The V end was cut by 4 bases, the J end by 11 bases, with 15 bases between. This CDR3 is CASSSPGERAFF. Written as DNA, the CDR3 is TGCGCCAGCAGCAGTCCAGGCGAACGGGCTTTCTTT.

V is TRBV7-6 and J is TRBJ1-3; weak D call: TRBD1 (5 bases). CDR1 and CDR2 (germline): SGHVS, FNYEAQ. Deletions cut 5 bases from V and 0 bases from J, with 17 bases between. CDR3 size: 17 residues. DNA of the CDR3: TGTGCCAGCAGCCTCCTGACCCGACAGTCCTCTGGAAACACCATATATTTT. Its protein product is CASSLLTRQSSGNTIYF.

The rearrangement links TRBV2 to TRBJ1-2; tentatively, D is TRBD1 (6 bases). Between the trimmed V and J ends, which lost 6 bases and 6 bases, there was a span of 11 bases. CDR3 length: 12 amino acids. Germline lookup yields CDR1 SNHLY and CDR2 FYNNEI. This CDR3 reads CASSRQDDGYTF. The CDR3, as DNA: TGTGCCAGCAGCCGACAGGACGATGGCTACACCTTC.

In regard to this clone: Mismatch with germline at one junction end may stem from a read error. The gene calls are TRBV11-2 and TRBJ2-4; 10 bases match TRBD2. This CDR3 has 13 amino acids. Germline lookup yields CDR1 SGHAT and CDR2 FQNNGV. CDR3 coding DNA: TGTGCCAGCAGCCATTCAGGACTAGCGGATAAGCAGTTC. Encoded protein: CASSHSGLADKQF.

This sequence joins TRBV6-5 and TRBJ2-7; D is perhaps TRBD1 (6 bases). Germline loops: CDR1 MNHEY, CDR2 SVGAGI. V lost 8 bases, J lost 3 bases, and 17 bases lay in between. This CDR3 comprises 14 residues. The CDR3 sequence is CASADQGTHYEQYF. CDR3 bases: TGTGCCAGCGCCGACCAGGGGACCCACTACGAGCAGTACTTC.

This clone showed up just once. V and J are TRBV6-7 and TRBJ1-4; possible D gene TRBD1, 5 bases. TRBV6-7 is reported as an ORF; its role is uncertain. This CDR3 has 16 amino acids. The germline V and J ends were trimmed by 2 bases and 5 bases, with 15 bases remaining between them. CDR3 coding DNA: TGTGCCAGCAGTTACAGGGGTCGGGAGGGGAATGAAAAACTGTTTTTT. This gives the protein CASSYRGREGNEKLFF.

This chain connects TRBV2 to TRBJ1-2; tentative D call: TRBD1 (5 bases). Germline loops: CDR1 SNHLY, CDR2 FYNNEI. The CDR3 totals 14 residues. Trimming took 6 bases from V and 2 from J, leaving 13 bases between them. The CDR3: CASSDKGMNYGYTF. The CDR3 DNA reads as TGTGCCAGCAGCGACAAGGGGATGAACTATGGCTACACCTTC.

This clone was seen a handful of times. The rearrangement uses TRBV19 and TRBJ1-5; D uncertain. The CDR3 is 16 residues long. The germline V gene has CDR1 LNHDA and CDR2 SQIVND (reference sequence). V lost 7 bases, J lost 2 bases, and 18 bases lay in between. CDR3 nucleotides: TGTGCCAGTATTAACAACTTCGGCCGGGGCAATCAGCCCCAGCATTTT. Protein sequence: CASINNFGRGNQPQHF.

The chain employs TRBV10-3 and TRBJ1-1; D may be TRBD1 (6 bases). Per the germline V gene, CDR1 is ENHRY and CDR2 is SYGVKD. V lost 6 bases, J lost 4 bases, and 12 bases lay in between. The CDR3 length is 13 residues. This CDR3 is CAIRPGVGTEAFF. As DNA, the CDR3 is TGTGCCATCAGACCAGGGGTAGGCACTGAAGCTTTCTTT.

This chain connects TRBV9 to TRBJ2-1, with TRBD2 matching over 7 bases. After removal of 1 base from V and 7 bases from J, the junction contained 8 bases not matched to a gene. Germline V CDR1 and CDR2: SGDLS, YYNGEE. CDR3 length equals 15 residues. The CDR3 coding sequence is TGTGCCAGCAGCGTAAACCAAGCGGGAACAAATGAGCAGTTCTTC. Amino acids: CASSVNQAGTNEQFF.

DNA for the CDR3: TGTGCCAGCAGCGTCACCGGACAGGGGAATAGCGAGCAGTACTTC. It encodes CASSVTGQGNSEQYF. This sequence joins TRBV9 and TRBJ2-7; 9 bases are shared with TRBD1. Germline CDR1 and CDR2: SGDLS and YYNGEE. This CDR3 spans 15 amino acids. V was clipped by 2 bases and J by 6 bases; unmatched bases: 9.

The chain couples TRBV14 to TRBJ2-1, with TRBD2 matching 7 bases. CDR1 is SGHDN and CDR2 is FVKESK in the germline V gene. This CDR3 is 14 amino acids long. V shed 3 bases, J shed 6 bases, and the junction held 5 bases outside the gene matches. CDR3 protein: CASSHPSGINEQFF. DNA of the CDR3: TGTGCCAGCAGCCACCCTAGCGGAATCAATGAGCAGTTCTTC.

The chain joins TRBV7-2 to TRBJ2-7, with a weak D call TRBD1 (6 bases). The ends were cut back, 4 bases at V and 7 bases at J, with 20 bases in the middle. The CDR3 length is 15 residues. The germline V gene has CDR1 SGHTA and CDR2 FQGNSA. As DNA, the CDR3 is TGTGCCAGCAGCTCGCAGGGGACGACCTTTGGGGAGCAGTACTTC. This gives the protein CASSSQGTTFGEQYF.

This clone came up many times. The chain links TRBV19 to TRBJ1-1, with D possibly being TRBD1 (5 bases). CDR3 size: 13 residues. Germline CDR1 LNHDA, CDR2 SQIVND (reference sequence). V dropped 6 bases and J dropped 3 bases, with 11 bases sitting between them. CDR3 in amino acids: CASSLSRDTEAFF. CDR3 coding DNA: TGTGCCAGTAGCCTAAGCAGGGACACTGAAGCTTTCTTT.

This chain joins TRBV18 and TRBJ1-3; 7 positions match TRBD1. The CDR3 spans 17 residues. CDR1 is KGHSH and CDR2 is LQKENI in the germline V gene. The V gene end was trimmed by 4 bases and the J gene end by 1 base; junction bases not matched to a gene: 10. The CDR3 protein is CASSRRRDRLSGNTIYF. The DNA of the CDR3 is TGTGCCAGCTCACGACGGAGGGACAGACTTTCTGGAAACACCATATATTTT.

This clone has a handful of counts. The rearrangement links TRBV5-4 to TRBJ1-5, with unresolved D. Germline V gene sequence: CDR1 SGHNT, CDR2 YYREEE (reference sequence). V was trimmed by 0 bases and J by 5 bases, leaving 3 bases between them. The CDR3 extends over 12 amino acids. The CDR3 here is CASSLGDQPQHF. The DNA of the CDR3 is TGTGCCAGCAGCTTGGGAGATCAGCCCCAGCATTTT.